Listed below are T cell receptor beta chains from one sample, sequenced in a study of vaccination effects on CD4 cells after COVID-19. The data were produced by immunoSEQ multiplex PCR, yet TCRdb's version contains in-frame clones alone and is incomplete. The table has under 15,000 clones, over 70% seen once. No cognate antigen is known for these TCRs. This sample comprised CD4+ T cells from PBMCs cultured with SARS-CoV-2 spike peptides, obtained after COVID-19 vaccination. Receptors originate from a human donor who had a prior SARS-CoV-2 infection. Both conserved end residues are part of each CDR3. The D gene is left open where the match is weak. The size of a clone is reported for some rows only, either as once, few or many, or as a class for expanded clones.

>-|-|TRBV6-5|TRBJ1-1
CASSYSIRDTEAFF
TGTGCCAGCAGTTACTCGATTAGGGACACTGAAGCTTTCTTT
>-|-|TRBV5-5|TRBJ1-4
CASSVQGSLGEKLFF
TGTGCCAGCAGCGTCCAGGGTAGCTTAGGGGAAAAACTGTTTTTT
>-|-|TRBV24-1|TRBJ2-7
CATSDSGDRDEQYF
TGTGCCACCAGTGATTCGGGGGATCGGGACGAGCAGTACTTC
>once|TRBD1|TRBV6-5|TRBJ1-3
CASAWDRFSGNTIYF
TGTGCCAGCGCGTGGGACAGATTCTCTGGAAACACCATATATTTT
>-|-|TRBV3-1/TRBV3-2|TRBJ1-5
CASSQDISNQPQHF
TGTGCCAGCAGCCAGGACATTAGCAATCAGCCCCAGCATTTT
>-|-|TRBV11-3|TRBJ2-3
CASSLRSAGNTDTQYF
TGTGCCAGCAGCTTACGTTCGGCAGGGAACACAGATACGCAGTATTTT
>-|TRBD2|TRBV5-5|TRBJ2-2
CASSFPRLAGGTGELFF
TGTGCCAGCAGCTTCCCTAGACTAGCGGGAGGAACCGGGGAGCTGTTTTTT
>-|-|TRBV5-1|TRBJ2-5
CASSLFTGGWETQYF
TGCGCCAGCAGCTTGTTCACCGGGGGTTGGGAGACCCAGTACTTC
>-|TRBD1|TRBV6-2/TRBV6-3|TRBJ1-5
CASSTYPGGADNQPQHF
TGTGCCAGCAGTACCTACCCAGGGGGGGCGGACAATCAGCCCCAGCATTTT
>-|TRBD2|TRBV4-2|TRBJ2-7
CASSRGLAEPLDF
TGTGCCAGCAGCCGAGGACTAGCTGAGCCCTTGGACTTC
>-|TRBD1|TRBV28|TRBJ1-2
CASSLLGQGYGYTF
TGTGCCAGCAGTTTACTGGGACAGGGCTATGGCTACACCTTC
>-|-|TRBV5-4|TRBJ1-2
CASSLAIDHGYTF
TGTGCCAGCAGCTTAGCAATCGACCATGGCTACACCTTC
>-|-|TRBV30|TRBJ1-4
CAWSGVGANEKLFF
TGTGCCTGGAGTGGAGTCGGAGCTAATGAAAAACTGTTTTTT
>-|-|TRBV13|TRBJ1-3
CASSFRGSGNTIYF
TGTGCCAGCAGCTTTCGGGGTTCCGGAAACACCATATATTTT
>-|TRBD1|TRBV6-4|TRBJ2-7
CASPSRDRDHEQYF
TGTGCCAGCCCTAGCCGGGACAGGGACCACGAGCAGTACTTC
>-|TRBD1|TRBV14|TRBJ1-2
CASSRPGGGGYGYTF
TGTGCCAGCAGCCGACCTGGAGGGGGCGGCTATGGCTACACCTTC
>-|-|TRBV19|TRBJ2-6
CASSISPGANVLTF
TGTGCCAGTAGTATATCTCCTGGGGCCAACGTCCTGACTTTC
>-|TRBD2|TRBV7-2|TRBJ2-5
CASSLSIAGGQETQYF
TGTGCCAGCAGCTTATCCATCGCGGGAGGCCAAGAGACCCAGTACTTC
>-|TRBD2|TRBV3-1/TRBV3-2|TRBJ2-3
CASSQSLAGLADTQYF
TGTGCCAGCAGCCAGTCACTAGCGGGGTTGGCAGATACGCAGTATTTT
>-|-|TRBV6-2/TRBV6-3|TRBJ2-3
CASSYFGDTQYF
TGTGCCAGCAGTTACTTCGGAGATACGCAGTATTTT
>once|-|TRBV5-1|TRBJ1-1
CASSLVSGRQNTEAFF
TGCGCCAGCAGCTTGGTCTCGGGCAGACAGAACACTGAAGCTTTCTTT
>-|-|TRBV12-3/TRBV12-4|TRBJ2-2
CASSTGELFF
TGTGCCAGCAGTACCGGGGAGCTGTTTTTT
>-|TRBD1|TRBV19|TRBJ1-3
CASSRQGLSGNTIYF
TGTGCCAGTAGTCGACAGGGACTTTCTGGAAACACCATATATTTT
>-|-|TRBV24-1|TRBJ2-3
CATSDLPTSPSTDTQYF
TGTGCCACCAGTGATTTGCCTACTAGTCCAAGCACAGATACGCAGTATTTT
>-|-|TRBV2|TRBJ1-6
CASSSDPSSPLHF
TGTGCCAGCAGTTCTGACCCGAGCTCACCCCTCCACTTT
>-|TRBD1|TRBV7-8|TRBJ2-7
CASSPNRDRVYYEQYF
TGTGCCAGCAGCCCAAATCGGGACAGGGTCTACTACGAGCAGTACTTC
>medium-sized|-|TRBV9|TRBJ1-5
CASSVDLDQPQHF
TGTGCCAGCAGCGTAGACCTTGATCAGCCCCAGCATTTT
>few|-|TRBV12-3/TRBV12-4|TRBJ1-5
CASSLSPNGPQHF
TGTGCCAGCAGTTTATCACCCAATGGGCCCCAGCATTTT
>-|-|TRBV30|TRBJ2-5
CAWSVPGTQYF
TGTGCCTGGAGTGTACCAGGGACCCAGTACTTC
>once|-|TRBV11-3|TRBJ2-5
CASSSPGGGNWETQYF
TGTGCCAGCAGCTCACCCGGGGGTGGGAATTGGGAGACCCAGTACTTC
>once|TRBD1|TRBV4-2|TRBJ2-1
CASSQIPGQGGTSSYNEQFF
TGTGCCAGCAGCCAAATACCGGGACAGGGGGGGACAAGCTCCTACAATGAGCAGTTCTTC
>-|TRBD1|TRBV3-1/TRBV3-2|TRBJ1-4
CASSRRYRGNEKLFF
TGTGCCAGCAGCCGAAGGTACAGGGGTAATGAAAAACTGTTTTTT
>-|TRBD2|TRBV3-1/TRBV3-2|TRBJ2-7
CASSQAGGSGEQYF
TGTGCCAGCAGCCAAGCGGGAGGGTCTGGTGAGCAGTACTTC
>-|-|TRBV7-3|TRBJ1-2
CASSTQQGVAYTF
TGTGCCAGCAGCACCCAACAAGGGGTTGCCTACACCTTC
>-|-|TRBV7-2|TRBJ1-5
CASSSGTRENQPQHF
TGTGCCAGCAGCTCCGGGACAAGGGAAAATCAGCCCCAGCATTTT
>-|TRBD1|TRBV2|TRBJ2-3
CASSDVSGGADTQYF
TGTGCCAGCAGTGATGTGTCAGGGGGCGCAGATACGCAGTATTTT
>-|-|TRBV30|TRBJ2-7
CAWMEQGRGYEQYF
TGTGCCTGGATGGAGCAGGGGCGGGGCTACGAGCAGTACTTC
>-|-|TRBV30|TRBJ1-6
CAWSSSYNSPLHF
TGTGCCTGGAGTAGCTCCTATAATTCACCCCTCCACTTT